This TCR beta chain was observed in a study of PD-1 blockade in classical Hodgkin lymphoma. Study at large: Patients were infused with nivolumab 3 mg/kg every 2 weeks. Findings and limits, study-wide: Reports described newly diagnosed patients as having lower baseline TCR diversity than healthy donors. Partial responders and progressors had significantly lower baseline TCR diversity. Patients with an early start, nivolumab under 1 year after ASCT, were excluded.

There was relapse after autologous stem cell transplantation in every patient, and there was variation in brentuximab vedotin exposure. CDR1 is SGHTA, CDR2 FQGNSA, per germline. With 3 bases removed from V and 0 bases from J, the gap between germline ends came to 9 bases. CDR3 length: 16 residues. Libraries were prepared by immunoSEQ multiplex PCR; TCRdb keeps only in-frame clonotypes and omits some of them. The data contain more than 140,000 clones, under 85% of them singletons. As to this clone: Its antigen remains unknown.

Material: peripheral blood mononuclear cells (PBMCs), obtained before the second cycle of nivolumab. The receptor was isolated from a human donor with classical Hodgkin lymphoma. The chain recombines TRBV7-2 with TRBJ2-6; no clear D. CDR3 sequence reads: CASSLTAISGANVLTF. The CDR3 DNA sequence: TGTGCCAGCAGCTTGACCGCGATCTCTGGGGCCAACGTCCTGACTTTC.